Described below is a single T cell receptor (beta chain) sequence and its context. Its antigen is currently unknown. The data belong to a study of shared clonotypes between healthy human individuals. Findings and limits, study-wide: Generally, naive subsets came out with larger estimated richness than memory subsets. How much donors shared clonotypes was expected to be affected by sequencing depth.

CDR3 length: 14 residues. Between the trimmed V and J ends, which lost 5 bases and 7 bases, there was a span of 15 bases. Germline CDR1 is SEHNR and CDR2 is FQNEAQ (reference sequence). Per the original methods: Junction-only sequences without quality scores came from ImmunoSEQ, so filtering differed. The table came from immunoSEQ multiplex PCR; TCRdb's copy has only in-frame clones and leaves some out. V and J calls and clone size come straight from that table; D and trimming were deduced from the DNA. The sample shows some 1.5 million clones, 95% to 99% of them seen only once. Sequenced material: naive CD4+ T cells sorted from blood. Regarding subset: CD45RA+ positively selected. This rearrangement joins TRBV7-9 to TRBJ2-1, with D tentatively TRBD1 (6 bases). The receptor was isolated from a man aged 30 to 39 in good health. The DNA of the CDR3 is TGTGCCAGCAGCCTCCTCAGGGGTATGAATGAGCAGTTCTTC. The encoded protein is CASSLLRGMNEQFF.